This section outlines one T cell receptor beta chain sequence together with its context. Per the study methods: Amplification from reference gene primers served as the basis for estimated nucleated cell counts. Data came from immunoSEQ multiplex PCR; TCRdb stores just in-frame clones and leaves some out. That table supplies the V and J calls and clone size; D and trimming were determined from the DNA. The data show over 600,000 clones, approximately 90% seen once. This sample was taken from a study of blood T cell repertoires in COVID-19. Study in general: Both acute and convalescent COVID-19 samples were obtained from the United States, Italy and Spain. The analysed material was cDNA or gDNA that came from T cells, B-cell-depleted T cells, or PBMCs.

The sequence was collected from a woman aged 18-29 years with acute or convalescent COVID-19. The specimen was peripheral blood.

The CDR3 DNA sequence: TGTGCCAGCAGGGACAGGGATTTGGTTGAAGCTTTCTTT. Protein product: CASRDRDLVEAFF. The rearrangement uses TRBV7-2 and TRBJ1-1, with 8 bases that match TRBD1. Germline CDR1 reads SGHTA; CDR2 reads FQGNSA. With 6 bases clipped from V and 7 bases from J, the junction kept 7 bases outside the gene matches. The CDR3 consists of 13 residues.